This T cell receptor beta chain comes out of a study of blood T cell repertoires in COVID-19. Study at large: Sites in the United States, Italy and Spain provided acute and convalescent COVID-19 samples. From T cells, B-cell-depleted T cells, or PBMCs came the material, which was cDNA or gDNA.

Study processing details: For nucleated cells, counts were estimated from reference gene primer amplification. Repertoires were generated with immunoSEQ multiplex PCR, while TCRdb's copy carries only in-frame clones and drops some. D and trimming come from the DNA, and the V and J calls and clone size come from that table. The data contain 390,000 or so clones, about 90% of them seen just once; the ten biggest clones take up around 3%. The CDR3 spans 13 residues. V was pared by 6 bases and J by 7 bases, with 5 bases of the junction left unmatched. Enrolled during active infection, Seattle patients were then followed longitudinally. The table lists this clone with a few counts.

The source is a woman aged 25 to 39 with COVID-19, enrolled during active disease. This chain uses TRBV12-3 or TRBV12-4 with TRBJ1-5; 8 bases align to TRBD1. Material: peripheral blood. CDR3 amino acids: CASSKTGAQPQHF. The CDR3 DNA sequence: TGTGCCAGCAGCAAGACAGGGGCCCAGCCCCAGCATTTT.